This T cell receptor (beta chain) was sequenced for a study of T cell repertoires in cytomegalovirus infection. Study-level background: CMV infection together with matching HLA type was indicated by public TCR beta signatures. Study observations and caveats: Ex vivo responses were dominated by HLA-C-restricted CMV-specific TCR beta clonotypes.

On this clonotype: The antigen is unknown. One end of the junction varies from germline; a read error may be responsible.

CDR1 SGDLS and CDR2 YYNGEE come from the germline V gene. The CDR3 has 13 residues. From the reads, TCRdb called clonotypes with MiXCR, one entry per CDR3 protein. The data show hundreds of thousands of distinct CDR3 sequences, less than 35% seen once. This chain connects TRBV9 to TRBJ2-1; tentatively, D is TRBD1 or TRBD2 (5 bases each). This TCR was recovered from a human donor in good health (CMV status not recorded). Some clones in this sample may be carry-over from other donors' samples. This sample comprised cultured CD8+ T cells from PBMCs, obtained from culture after CMV antigen stimulation. The CDR3 reads CVSSVARGNEQFF. The CDR3 nucleotides are TGTGTCAGCAGCGTTGCGAGGGGAAATGAGCAGTTCTTC.